Shown below are 18 T cell receptor beta chains from a single sample sequenced in a study of response to subunit inactivated influenza vaccine. MiXCR, run by TCRdb on the RT-PCR reads, gives a single entry per CDR3 protein. The sample carries 150,000 to 200,000 distinct CDR3 sequences, around 12% recorded once. The sample was also linked to a second study, of T cells expressing NK-cell markers. This second study says: Synthesis of TCR beta cDNA relied on 5'RACE template switching carrying UMIs.

The sequencing used CD8+ T cells sorted from PBMCs, collected 11 to 12 days after vaccination. The receptors shown here come from a man aged 50 to 59 who received an inactivated influenza vaccine.

The chain carries TRBV6-2 or TRBV6-3 and TRBJ2-2, with D perhaps TRBD1 (6 bases). From germline, CDR1 is MNHEY and CDR2 SVGEGT. Trimming took 4 bases from V and 7 from J, leaving 13 bases between them. The CDR3 is 14 amino acids. CDR3 in amino acids: CASSLTGSSGELFF. The CDR3 nucleotides read TGTGCCAGCAGTTTGACAGGTTCTAGCGGGGAGCTGTTTTTT.

This clonotype has a handful of counts. This chain joins TRBV25-1 and TRBJ2-3, with D perhaps matching TRBD2 (6 bases). Trimming stripped 10 bases from V and 6 bases from J, with 8 bases between. Germline loops: CDR1 MGHDK, CDR2 SYGVNS. This CDR3 comprises 10 residues. CDR3 residues: CATRGDTQYF. Here the CDR3 DNA reads TGTGCCACCCGGGGGGATACGCAGTATTTT.

The genes are TRBV7-9 and TRBJ2-6; perhaps TRBD1 as D (6 bases). V was pared by 5 bases and J by 2 bases, with 10 bases between. The CDR3 is 15 amino acids. Germline V gene data show CDR1 as SEHNR and CDR2 as FQNEAQ (reference sequence). CDR3 residues: CASSTRGAGANVLTF. CDR3 bases: TGTGCCAGCAGCACCAGGGGAGCTGGGGCCAACGTCCTGACTTTC.

This clonotype was picked up a small number of times. The chain couples TRBV12-3 or TRBV12-4 to TRBJ2-7; D gene unclear. The CDR3 consists of 13 residues. V dropped 6 bases and J dropped 2 bases, with 11 bases sitting between them. CDR3 loop: CASSVLQTYEQYF. Here the CDR3 DNA reads TGTGCCAGCAGCGTATTACAGACCTACGAGCAGTACTTC.

This clonotype was detected a few times. This sequence joins TRBV6-1 and TRBJ2-7; no reliable D call. Trimming cost V 4 bases and J 3 bases, with 10 bases left between them. Per germline, CDR1 MNHNS and CDR2 SASEGT. This CDR3 contains 13 residues. CDR3 region: CASSGSFGYEQYF. In nucleotides, the CDR3 is TGTGCCAGCAGTGGGAGTTTCGGCTACGAGCAGTACTTC.

This clonotype was seen only a few times. The rearrangement links TRBV11-2 to TRBJ2-5, with 9 nucleotides matching TRBD2. CDR3 length equals 14 residues. Trimming removed 1 base from V and 3 bases from J; junction bases left unmatched: 0. CDR1 and CDR2 from the germline V gene are SGHAT and FQNNGV. The CDR3 sequence is CASSLGLAEETQYF. In DNA, the CDR3 is TGTGCCAGCAGCTTAGGACTAGCGGAAGAGACCCAGTACTTC.

The chain joins TRBV28 to TRBJ1-2; D might be TRBD1 (6 bases). CDR3 length equals 14 residues. Per germline, CDR1 MDHEN and CDR2 SYDVKM. Trimming took off 3 bases at V and 4 bases at J, with 12 bases between the two ends. In DNA form, the CDR3 reads TGTGCCAGCAGTTTCCCGGGACAAGGCTATGGCTACACCTTC. Residues: CASSFPGQGYGYTF.

This rearrangement joins TRBV5-1 to TRBJ2-7, with TRBD1 as a possible D gene (5 bases). Between the trimmed V and J ends, which lost 0 bases and 0 bases, there was a span of 7 bases. Per the germline V gene, CDR1 is SGHRS and CDR2 is YFSETQ. CDR3 length equals 14 residues. CDR3 nucleotides: TGCGCCAGCAGCTTGGTGACAGACTCCTACGAGCAGTACTTC. Translated: CASSLVTDSYEQYF.

The CDR3 reads CASSLTRASLPYEQYF. CDR3 nucleotide sequence: TGTGCCAGCAGCTTAACGAGAGCTAGCCTCCCGTACGAGCAGTACTTC. This chain uses TRBV7-3 with TRBJ2-7, with D possibly matching TRBD2 (5 bases). This CDR3 contains 16 residues. Germline lookup yields CDR1 SGHTA and CDR2 FQGTGA. The V gene lost 0 bases and the J gene lost 4 bases, with 16 bases spanning the gap.

The chain couples TRBV5-1 to TRBJ2-5; 10 bases match TRBD2. CDR3 length: 17 residues. Germline CDR1 SGHRS, CDR2 YFSETQ. Losses at the gene ends were 0 bases for V and 2 bases for J; bases not matched to a gene: 7. The chain's CDR3 is CASSLGLAGDLQETQYF. In DNA form, the CDR3 reads TGCGCCAGCAGCTTGGGCCTAGCGGGAGATCTGCAAGAGACCCAGTACTTC. Combining the CDR3 with reference TRBV5-1 and TRBJ2-5 gives the whole variable domain KAGVTQTPRYLIKTRGQQVTLSCSPISGHRSVSWYQQTPGQGLQFLFEYFSETQRNKGNFPGRFSGRQFSNSRSEMNVSTLELGDSALYLCASSLGLAGDLQETQYFGPGTRLLVL.

This clonotype was observed a few times. V and J are TRBV9 and TRBJ2-1; 8 nucleotides match TRBD2. V shed 4 bases, J shed 6 bases, and the junction held 9 bases outside the gene matches. The CDR3 totals 15 residues. The germline gives CDR1 SGDLS, CDR2 YYNGEE. For the CDR3, the DNA is TGTGCCAGCAGCTTTGCAGCGGGAGCCTCCAATGAGCAGTTCTTC. Its protein product is CASSFAAGASNEQFF.

In nucleotides, the CDR3 is TGTGCCAGCAGCCACCACAAGGACAGGGGTGGGGAGACCCAGTACTTC. Translation gives CASSHHKDRGGETQYF. The chain is built from TRBV9 and TRBJ2-5; 9 bases agree with TRBD1. The germline V gene encodes CDR1 SGDLS and CDR2 YYNGEE. V dropped 4 bases and J dropped 5; count of bases not matched to a gene: 12. The CDR3 is made up of 16 amino acids.

This rearrangement joins TRBV6-2 or TRBV6-3 to TRBJ2-7, with D possibly being TRBD2 (5 bases). Between the trimmed V and J ends, which lost 6 bases and 4 bases, there was a span of 16 bases. Germline assignment: CDR1 MNHEY and CDR2 SVGEGT. The CDR3 sequence is 14 residues long. The CDR3 region is CASRSGRAVYEQYF. The CDR3, as DNA: TGTGCCAGCAGATCTGGTCGAGCGGTGTACGAGCAGTACTTC.

About this clonotype itself: The junction departs from the called germline gene at one end, perhaps through a read error. CDR3 sequence reads: CAISPPDLYNEQFF. The CDR3 nucleotides read TGTGCCATCAGCCCCCCGGACCTCTACAATGAGCAGTTCTTC. The chain couples TRBV4-2 to TRBJ2-1; D remains unclear. Germline V gives CDR1 LGHNA, CDR2 YNFKEQ. This CDR3 is built from 14 residues.

This clonotype has ten or more counts. The chain recombines TRBV4-3 with TRBJ1-2; 10 nucleotides agree with TRBD1. Germline values: CDR1 LGHNA, CDR2 YSLEER. V was clipped by 4 bases and J by 3 bases; unmatched bases: 5. The CDR3 is made up of 15 amino acids. The CDR3 spells CASSPDRGQYYGYTF. The CDR3 DNA reads TGCGCCAGCAGCCCCGACAGGGGGCAATACTATGGCTACACCTTC.

This chain links TRBV6-5 with TRBJ2-3, with a possible D match to TRBD2 (5 bases). CDR3 length equals 14 residues. Germline-derived CDR1 and CDR2 are MNHEY and SVGAGI. With 2 bases removed from V and 4 bases from J, the gap between germline ends came to 10 bases. CDR3 loop: CASSYADSSDTQYF. CDR3 sequence (DNA): TGTGCCAGCAGTTACGCGGACTCCTCAGATACGCAGTATTTT.

The chain combines TRBV7-9 with TRBJ2-7; D is unclear. CDR1 is SEHNR and CDR2 is FQNEAQ in the germline V gene (reference sequence). The CDR3 is made up of 13 amino acids. V was cut by 5 bases and J by 5 bases, with 13 bases left in between. This chain's CDR3 is CASSPGFTHEQYF. The CDR3, as DNA: TGTGCCAGCAGCCCAGGTTTCACCCACGAGCAGTACTTC.

V gene TRBV28 combines with J gene TRBJ2-7, with TRBD1 matching over 7 bases. Germline CDR1 is MDHEN and CDR2 is SYDVKM. Trimming at V came to 6 bases and at J to 0 bases, leaving 8 bases not matched to a gene. This CDR3 spans 15 amino acids. The CDR3 spells CASRIWTGSSYEQYF. CDR3 nucleotides: TGTGCCAGCAGAATCTGGACAGGTAGCTCCTACGAGCAGTACTTC.